Below are 15 T cell receptor beta chains sequenced from a single sample in a study of blood T cell repertoires in COVID-19. Libraries were prepared by immunoSEQ multiplex PCR; TCRdb keeps only in-frame clonotypes and omits some of them. The repertoire includes over 100,000 clones, 85% of them detected once, and 9.5% to 13% sits in the top ten. Sample: peripheral blood. All receptors derive from a man of 80 years or more with acute or convalescent COVID-19.

The rearrangement uses TRBV5-1 and TRBJ1-2, with D possibly matching TRBD1 (5 bases). CDR1 SGHRS and CDR2 YFSETQ come from the germline V gene. CDR3 length equals 14 residues. V dropped 5 bases and J dropped 4 bases, with 15 bases sitting between them. In DNA, the CDR3 is TGCGCCAGCAGATCCTCTGCGGACACCTATGGCTACACCTTC. This gives the protein CASRSSADTYGYTF.

Note on this clone: The junction shows a germline mismatch at one end, possibly a read error. This chain connects TRBV20-1 to TRBJ2-4; 7 bases align to TRBD2. The germline gives CDR1 DFQATT, CDR2 SNEGSKA (reference sequence). CDR3 length: 11 amino acids. CDR3 residues: CSAREGRGYSF. CDR3 sequence (DNA): TGCAGTGCTAGAGAGGGGAGGGGTTATAGCTTC.

The chain couples TRBV6-5 to TRBJ2-1; TRBD1 matches at 9 bases. Trimming cost V 5 bases and J 4 bases; bases outside gene matches: 6. Germline CDR1 is MNHEY and CDR2 is SVGAGI. This CDR3 has 15 residues. The CDR3 bases are TGTGCCAGCAGTCGGAGAGGGACAGGGTACAATGAGCAGTTCTTC. It specifies CASSRRGTGYNEQFF.

The chain links TRBV18 to TRBJ1-1; D may be TRBD1 (5 bases). The CDR3 covers 16 residues. Per the germline V gene, CDR1 is KGHSH and CDR2 is LQKENI. Trimming removed 1 base at V and 3 bases at J, with 15 bases between. DNA for the CDR3: TGTGCCAGCTCACCACTCCGGGGGGTCTCGGACACTGAAGCTTTCTTT. Translating gives CASSPLRGVSDTEAFF.

The gene calls are TRBV7-6 and TRBJ2-1, with 7 positions matching TRBD2. The CDR3 runs 16 residues. The germline gives CDR1 SGHVS, CDR2 FNYEAQ. Trimming cost V 1 base and J 4 bases; bases outside gene matches: 7. This CDR3 is CASSLVLSGAYNEQFF. The CDR3 DNA is TGTGCCAGCAGCTTAGTACTCAGCGGGGCTTACAATGAGCAGTTCTTC.

This clone has a handful of counts. The chain couples TRBV2 to TRBJ2-5; 12 bases map to TRBD2. Per germline, CDR1 SNHLY and CDR2 FYNNEI. The CDR3 sequence is 17 residues long. The trim removed 7 bases at V and 3 bases at J, leaving 12 bases unmatched. The CDR3 region has the DNA TGTGCCAGCACCGGGGACCCCCGACTAGCGGGGGAAGAGACCCAGTACTTC. Protein sequence: CASTGDPRLAGEETQYF.

Regarding this clone: Other DNA variants within this sample encode the same CDR3. The chain uses TRBV5-1 and TRBJ1-1; TRBD1 is a possible D gene (5 bases). There are 13 residues in the CDR3. Trimming removed 2 bases from V and 1 base from J, with 6 bases in between. Germline CDR1 reads SGHRS; CDR2 reads YFSETQ. The CDR3 bases are TGCGCCAGCAGCTTACAGGAGAACACTGAAGCTTTCTTT. Translation: CASSLQENTEAFF.

The chain links TRBV19 to TRBJ1-2; D is unclear. Germline CDR1 LNHDA, CDR2 SQIVND (reference sequence). With 6 bases removed from V and 3 bases from J, the gap between germline ends came to 17 bases. This CDR3 is built from 15 residues. In DNA form, the CDR3 reads TGTGCCAGTAGAAGTCCCGAGAGGGCTCACTATGGCTACACCTTC. Protein: CASRSPERAHYGYTF.

This clone was recorded once. J is TRBJ2-1 and V is TRBV7-3, with 8 bases fitting TRBD2. Germline lookup yields CDR1 SGHTA and CDR2 FQGTGA. The CDR3 is 17 residues long. V shed 6 bases, J shed 0 bases, and the junction held 10 bases outside the gene matches. The DNA for the CDR3 is TGTGCCAGCAGTCAAACAGGGACTAGGAGCTCCTACAATGAGCAGTTCTTC. Its translation: CASSQTGTRSSYNEQFF.

The chain employs TRBV19 and TRBJ1-2, with a weak D call TRBD1 (6 bases). V was cut by 5 bases and J by 0 bases, with 13 bases left in between. The CDR3 loop spans 15 amino acids. The germline V gene has CDR1 LNHDA and CDR2 SQIVND (reference sequence). CDR3 in DNA: TGTGCCAGTAGTTCCGACAGGACGTCTAACTATGGCTACACCTTC. Protein product: CASSSDRTSNYGYTF.

The V gene is TRBV24-1, the J gene TRBJ2-2; D is undetermined. The V and J ends lost 5 bases and 1 base respectively, with 4 bases between them. CDR3 length: 13 amino acids. CDR1 is KGHDR, CDR2 SFDVKD, per germline. Written as DNA, the CDR3 is TGTGCCACCAGTGCCGGGAACACCGGGGAGCTGTTTTTT. This sequence encodes CATSAGNTGELFF.

The table lists this clone with a count of one. The V gene is TRBV3-1 (or the pseudogene TRBV3-2), the J gene TRBJ1-1, with D possibly TRBD1 on 5 matching bases. Trimming stripped 4 bases from V and 7 bases from J, with 13 bases between. The germline V gene encodes CDR1 LGHDT and CDR2 YNNKEL (reference sequence). The CDR3 consists of 13 residues. In DNA, the CDR3 is TGTGCCAGCAGCCTCCAGACAGACGTTGAAGCTTTCTTT. This codes for CASSLQTDVEAFF.

Only one count was recorded for this clone. V gene TRBV14 combines with J gene TRBJ1-2, with a weak D call TRBD1 (5 bases). This CDR3 is built from 16 residues. Germline-derived CDR1 and CDR2 are SGHDN and FVKESK. V dropped 0 bases and J dropped 5 bases, with 16 bases sitting between them. CDR3 in DNA: TGTGCCAGCAGCCAAGATCCGGGGGTGTGGGGATATGGCTACACCTTC. Translation: CASSQDPGVWGYGYTF.

The V and J genes are TRBV6-5 and TRBJ1-2, with 7 bases fitting TRBD1. The CDR3 spans 14 residues. The V gene end was trimmed by 4 bases and the J gene end by 3 bases; junction bases not matched to a gene: 5. Germline CDR1 MNHEY, CDR2 SVGAGI. Here the CDR3 reads CASSSGTEHYGYTF. CDR3 coding DNA: TGTGCCAGCAGTTCCGGGACAGAACACTATGGCTACACCTTC.

This rearrangement joins TRBV13 to TRBJ2-5, with 12 bases fitting TRBD2. The V gene end was trimmed by 3 bases and the J gene end by 5 bases; junction bases not matched to a gene: 10. The CDR3 contains 17 residues. Per the germline V gene, CDR1 is PRHDT and CDR2 is FYEKMQ (reference sequence). CDR3 bases: TGTGCCAGCAGCTTGGCGGCTAGCGGGAGGGCCGCGGAGACCCAGTACTTC. This gives the protein CASSLAASGRAAETQYF.